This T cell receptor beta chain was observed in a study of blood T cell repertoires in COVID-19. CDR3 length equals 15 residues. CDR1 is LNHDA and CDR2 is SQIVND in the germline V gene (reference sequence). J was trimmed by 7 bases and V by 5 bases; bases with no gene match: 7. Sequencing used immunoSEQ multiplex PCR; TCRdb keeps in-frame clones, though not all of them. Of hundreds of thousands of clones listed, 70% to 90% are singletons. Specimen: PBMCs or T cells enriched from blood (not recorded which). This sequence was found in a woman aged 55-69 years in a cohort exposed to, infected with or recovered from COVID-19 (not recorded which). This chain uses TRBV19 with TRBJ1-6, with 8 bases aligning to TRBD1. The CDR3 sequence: CASSPRGRGNSPLHF. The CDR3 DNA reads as TGTGCCAGTAGTCCCAGGGGGCGCGGAAATTCACCCCTCCACTTT.